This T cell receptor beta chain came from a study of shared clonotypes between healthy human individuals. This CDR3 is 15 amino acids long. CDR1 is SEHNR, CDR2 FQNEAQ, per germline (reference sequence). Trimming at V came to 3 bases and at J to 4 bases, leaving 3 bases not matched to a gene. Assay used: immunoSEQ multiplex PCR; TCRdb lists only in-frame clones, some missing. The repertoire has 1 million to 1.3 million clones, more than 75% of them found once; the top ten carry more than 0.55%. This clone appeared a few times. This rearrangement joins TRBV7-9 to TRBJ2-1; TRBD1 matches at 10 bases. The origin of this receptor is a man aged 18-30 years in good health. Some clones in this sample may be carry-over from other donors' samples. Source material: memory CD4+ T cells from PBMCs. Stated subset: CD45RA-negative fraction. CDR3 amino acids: CASSLDRGFYNEQFF. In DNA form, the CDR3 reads TGTGCCAGCAGCTTGGACAGGGGGTTTTACAATGAGCAGTTCTTC.